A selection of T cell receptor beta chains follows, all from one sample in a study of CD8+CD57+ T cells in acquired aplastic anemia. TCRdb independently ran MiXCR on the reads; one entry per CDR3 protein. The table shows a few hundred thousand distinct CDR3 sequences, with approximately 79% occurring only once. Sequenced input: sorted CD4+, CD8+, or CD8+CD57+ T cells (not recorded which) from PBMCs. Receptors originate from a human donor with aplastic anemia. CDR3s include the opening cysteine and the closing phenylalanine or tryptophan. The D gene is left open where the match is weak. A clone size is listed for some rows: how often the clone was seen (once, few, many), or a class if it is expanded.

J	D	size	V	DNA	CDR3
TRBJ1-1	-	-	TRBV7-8	TGTGCCAGCAGACCGGGACTGGCGGCCGGGACGGAGTTTTTCTTT	CASRPGLAAGTEFFF
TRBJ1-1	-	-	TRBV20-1	TGCAGTGCTAGACCCACCGTCAGGGACTCTGAAGCTTTCTTT	CSARPTVRDSEAFF
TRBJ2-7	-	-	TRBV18	TGTGCCAGCTCACCTGCGCCAGGAACATACGAGCAGTACTTC	CASSPAPGTYEQYF
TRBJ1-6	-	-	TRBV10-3	TGTGCCAGCACCGAACCAGGGGATACCTATAATTCACCCCACCACTTT	CASTEPGDTYNSPHHF
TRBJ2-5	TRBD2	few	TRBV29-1	TGCAGCGTCCCCGAGCGGGGTGGCCAGTACTTC	CSVPERGGQYF
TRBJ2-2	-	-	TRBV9	TGTGCCAGCAGCGCCAGTACAAGCGGAATAGGGGCGCTGTTTTTT	CASSASTSGIGALFF
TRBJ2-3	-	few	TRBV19	TGTGCCAGTAGTAATTCTAAGACAGATACGCAGTATTTT	CASSNSKTDTQYF
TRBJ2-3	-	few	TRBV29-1	TGCAGCGTCGCGTGGGATACGCAGTATTTT	CSVAWDTQYF
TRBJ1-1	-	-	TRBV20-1	TGCAGTGCTAGACACCGGGGGATTGCGGCTTTCTTT	CSARHRGIAAFF
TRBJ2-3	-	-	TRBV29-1	TGCAGCGTTGAGGTTAGCACAGATACGCAGTATTTT	CSVEVSTDTQYF
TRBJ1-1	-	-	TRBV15	TGTGCCACCAGCTTAGATATAACGGGGAACACTGAAGCTTTCTTT	CATSLDITGNTEAFF
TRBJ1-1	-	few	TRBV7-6	TGTGCCAGCAGCTTAGCGTTACAGTGGAATTCACCCCCTTTCTTT	CASSLALQWNSPPFF
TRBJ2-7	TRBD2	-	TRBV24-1	TGTGCCACCGGGACTAGCGGGGGTAGCTATGAGCAGTACTTC	CATGTSGGSYEQYF
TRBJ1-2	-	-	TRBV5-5	TGTGCCAGCAGCTTGGAGAGGGAGGGGAGCTATGGCTACACCTTC	CASSLEREGSYGYTF
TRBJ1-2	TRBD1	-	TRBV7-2	TGTGCCAGCAGCTTCGAAGCGGGACAGGTGAACAATGGCTACACCTTC	CASSFEAGQVNNGYTF
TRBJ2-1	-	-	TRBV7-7	TGTGCTAGCAGCCGAGCGCCCAACAATACGCAGTTCTTC	CASSRAPNNTQFF
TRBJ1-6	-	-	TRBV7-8	TGTGCCAGCAGCTTGGATCCAGGAGGGCCAGCCCCTTCCCACTTT	CASSLDPGGPAPSHF
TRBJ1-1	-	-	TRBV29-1	TGCAGCGTTGGGGCAGCGGGGAACACTGAAGCTTTCTTT	CSVGAAGNTEAFF
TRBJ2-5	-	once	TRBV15	TGTGCCACCAGCGGCGTGTGCAGCCCAGACGCCCAGTACTTC	CATSGVCSPDAQYF
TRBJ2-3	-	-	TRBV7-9	TGTGCCAGCAGCTTTGAAGGAAGTGCGGGGAGCGAGTATTTT	CASSFEGSAGSEYF
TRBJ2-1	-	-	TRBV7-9	TGTGCCGGACACGGGGCAAGGGACACCCAGTACGATGGGCAGTTCTTC	CAGHGARDTQYDGQFF
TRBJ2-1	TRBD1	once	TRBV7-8	TGTGCCAGCAGCTTCGGACAGGGAGCGGAAAAGGATGAGCAGTTCTTC	CASSFGQGAEKDEQFF